This passage covers 8 T cell receptor beta chains from one sample sequenced in a study of CD8 T cells in ankylosing spondylitis. General observations from the study: About 8 highly homologous variants made up a TCR beta motif that seemed to typify ankylosing spondylitis blood.

MiXCR, applied by TCRdb to the 5' RACE reads, yields one record per CDR3 protein. The sample has 800,000 to 900,000 distinct CDR3 sequences; approximately 12% are singletons. Their specific antigens are unknown. Material: blood, either unsorted or a sorted T cell fraction (not recorded which). The origin of the receptors is a male donor with ankylosing spondylitis.

The V call is TRBV27, the J call TRBJ2-7; D gene unclear. CDR1 and CDR2 from the germline V gene are MNHEY and SMNVEV (reference sequence). The length of the CDR3 is 11 residues. Trimming took off 7 bases at V and 4 bases at J, with 8 bases between the two ends. The CDR3, as DNA: TGTGCCAGCATCCATCCGTACGAGCAGTACTTC. It encodes CASIHPYEQYF.

This clonotype was seen many times. This chain joins TRBV7-2 and TRBJ2-3, with D tentatively TRBD2 (6 bases). Germline loops: CDR1 SGHTA, CDR2 FQGNSA. This CDR3 spans 11 amino acids. Trimming pared 3 bases from V and 12 bases from J, leaving 10 bases between. The CDR3 loop is CASSLGGDQYF. The CDR3 nucleotides are TGTGCCAGCAGCTTGGGGGGAGATCAGTATTTT.

In its sample, this clonotype was seen many times. V gene TRBV5-1 combines with J gene TRBJ1-2; maybe TRBD1 (6 bases). The CDR3 is made up of 13 amino acids. Trimming cost V 2 bases and J 6 bases, with 11 bases left between them. Germline V lookup: CDR1 SGHRS, CDR2 YFSETQ. As DNA, the CDR3 is TGCGCCAGCAGCTTCGATGGGACAAATGGCTACACCTTC. Its protein product is CASSFDGTNGYTF.

The V and J genes are TRBV7-2 and TRBJ1-1, with TRBD1 identical over 10 bases. The J segment lost 7 bases and the V segment lost 4 bases, leaving 3 bases of the junction unmatched. The CDR3 consists of 13 residues. The germline V gene has CDR1 SGHTA and CDR2 FQGNSA. The CDR3 DNA reads TGTGCCAGCAGCTCGGACAGGGGGAGTGAAGCTTTCTTT. Its translation: CASSSDRGSEAFF.

The chain joins TRBV24-1 to TRBJ2-5, with 13 bases identical to TRBD2. The germline gives CDR1 KGHDR, CDR2 SFDVKD. V was clipped by 4 bases and J by 2 bases; unmatched bases: 3. The CDR3 runs 16 residues. The DNA of the CDR3 is TGTGCCACCAGTGACCTGGGACTAGCGGGACAAGAGACCCAGTACTTC. Protein sequence: CATSDLGLAGQETQYF.

This clonotype was found many times. The rearrangement uses TRBV24-1 and TRBJ1-5, with 8 positions matching TRBD1. After removal of 2 bases from V and 4 bases from J, the junction contained 3 bases not matched to a gene. The CDR3 sequence is 15 residues long. Germline assignment: CDR1 KGHDR and CDR2 SFDVKD. This CDR3 is CATSDSGTGNQPQHF. In nucleotides, the CDR3 is TGTGCCACCAGTGATTCCGGGACAGGTAATCAGCCCCAGCATTTT.

This clonotype has just a few counts. V is TRBV11-2 and J is TRBJ2-1, with D possibly being TRBD2 (5 bases). Trimming shortened V by 1 base and J by 1 base, and 11 bases separated the two germline ends. CDR1 and CDR2 from the germline V gene are SGHAT and FQNNGV. The CDR3 has 16 amino acids. The CDR3 loop reads CASSLVLAVSYNEQFF. The CDR3 DNA follows: TGTGCCAGCAGCTTAGTTCTAGCTGTTTCCTACAATGAGCAGTTCTTC.

This clonotype was recorded a few times. The chain combines TRBV12-3 or TRBV12-4 with TRBJ1-2; D possibly corresponds to TRBD1 (6 bases). The CDR3 sequence is 14 residues long. Trimming shortened V by 3 bases and J by 3 bases, and 11 bases separated the two germline ends. This CDR3 reads CASSFDRTHYGYTF. As DNA, the CDR3 is TGTGCCAGCAGTTTTGACAGGACCCACTATGGCTACACCTTC.